Each of the 9 T cell receptor beta chains below was sequenced from the same sample in a study of T-cell memory formation after mild COVID-19. TCRdb passed the 5' RACE reads through MiXCR, listing each CDR3 protein once. The data show tens of thousands of distinct CDR3 sequences, roughly 26% seen once. Input material: PBMCs or a T cell subset sorted from them (not recorded which). These TCRs come from a man younger than 35 who had mild COVID-19 (a few samples of this study predate the infection). Cell type and time point are not known.

This chain uses TRBV6-5 with TRBJ2-5, with D possibly TRBD1 on 7 matching bases. The CDR3 has 15 amino acids. V was cut by 6 bases and J by 3 bases, with 17 bases left in between. Per germline, CDR1 MNHEY and CDR2 SVGAGI. CDR3 region: CASSWTGGYEETQYF. The DNA for the CDR3 is TGTGCCAGCAGCTGGACAGGAGGGTATGAAGAGACCCAGTACTTC.

In its sample, this clonotype was seen a few times. The gene calls are TRBV29-1 and TRBJ2-7; D is undetermined. V lost 0 bases to trimming and J lost 3 bases, with 15 bases between them. From germline, CDR1 is SQVTM and CDR2 ANQGSEA. This CDR3 is built from 15 residues. The CDR3 region has the DNA TGCAGCGTTGAAGATCCCTGGGGTTCCCACTACGAGCAGTACTTC. Its translation: CSVEDPWGSHYEQYF.

The chain couples TRBV28 to TRBJ2-5, with 9 nucleotides matching TRBD1. V gave up 5 bases and J gave up 5 bases; unmatched junction bases: 15. Germline V gene data show CDR1 as MDHEN and CDR2 as SYDVKM. The CDR3 is 17 amino acids. The CDR3 nucleotides read TGTGCCAGCAGTAAATTCACAGGGGGCGTTCTGTTTGAGACCCAGTACTTC. Its translation: CASSKFTGGVLFETQYF. The variable domain in full, with the rest retrieved from reference TRBV28 and TRBJ2-5, is DVKVTQSSRYLVKRTGEKVFLECVQDMDHENMFWYRQDPGLGLRLIYFSYDVKMKEKGDIPEGYSVSREKKERFSLILESASTNQTSMYLCASSKFTGGVLFETQYFGPGTRLLVL.

This clonotype was seen a handful of times. V is TRBV7-9 and J is TRBJ1-1; D perhaps matches TRBD1 (6 bases). Germline V gene lookup returns CDR1 SEHNR and CDR2 FQNEAQ (reference sequence). CDR3 length: 12 amino acids. V lost 5 bases and J lost 8, with 12 bases in between. The CDR3 sequence is CASSDLDSEAFF. The CDR3 DNA reads as TGTGCCAGCAGCGACTTGGACAGCGAAGCTTTCTTT.

This chain links TRBV27 with TRBJ2-5; D not resolved. CDR1 MNHEY and CDR2 SMNVEV come from the germline V gene (reference sequence). Deletions cut 3 bases from V and 4 bases from J, with 6 bases between. This CDR3 is built from 12 residues. The CDR3 DNA sequence: TGTGCCAGCAGTTTCTACGGAGAGACCCAGTACTTC. Its protein product is CASSFYGETQYF.

This clonotype was seen only a few times. V is TRBV12-3 or TRBV12-4 and J is TRBJ2-1; D might be TRBD2 (6 bases). V lost 6 bases, J lost 4 bases, and 13 bases lay in between. CDR3 length: 14 residues. The DNA of the CDR3 is TGTGCCAGCAGCGGCAGGGAGGTTTACAATGAGCAGTTCTTC. Translated: CASSGREVYNEQFF.

This clonotype was seen only a few times. The chain joins TRBV6-2 or TRBV6-3 to TRBJ2-1; 8 nucleotides match TRBD2. Losses at the gene ends were 4 bases for V and 0 bases for J; bases not matched to a gene: 5. Germline V lookup: CDR1 MNHEY, CDR2 SVGEGT. The CDR3 runs to 16 residues. CDR3 amino acids: CASSFWSGSSYNEQFF. DNA of the CDR3: TGTGCCAGCAGTTTCTGGAGCGGGAGCTCCTACAATGAGCAGTTCTTC.

Only a few counts were recorded for this clonotype. This rearrangement joins TRBV7-6 to TRBJ2-1; TRBD2 agrees at 10 bases. Germline V CDR1 and CDR2: SGHVS, FNYEAQ. Trimming cost V 0 bases and J 4 bases; bases outside gene matches: 3. CDR3 length: 16 amino acids. CDR3 nucleotides: TGTGCCAGCAGCTTAGCTAGCGGGGGGCAGTACAATGAGCAGTTCTTC. Protein product: CASSLASGGQYNEQFF.

This clonotype was seen just once. The rearrangement joins TRBV9 to TRBJ1-1; 7 bases are shared with TRBD1. Germline-derived CDR1 and CDR2 are SGDLS and YYNGEE. The CDR3 spans 14 residues. With V trimmed by 0 bases and J by 6 bases, 5 bases remained unmatched. The CDR3 region has the DNA TGTGCCAGCAGCGTAGGAGGGGGCACCCCTGAAGCTTTCTTT. This encodes CASSVGGGTPEAFF.